The source of this T cell receptor beta chain is a study of shared clonotypes between healthy human individuals. Per sorted-subset replicate PCR, input was approximately 210 ng DNA, representing 30,000 to 35,000 T cell genomes. Sequencing used immunoSEQ multiplex PCR; TCRdb keeps in-frame clones, though not all of them. The table has around 2.5 million clones, roughly 93% seen once; the top ten hold about 0.38%. Into CD45RA+ naive and CD45RA-negative memory subsets, the CD4+ cells were split. Input material: naive CD4+ T cells from PBMCs. Subset defined: CD45RA+ positively selected. This receptor was taken from a man younger than 35 in good health. Some clones in this sample may be carry-over from other donors' samples.

The DNA for the CDR3 is TGCGCCCGTTCGACAGCTCCCTACGAGCAGTACTTC. This encodes CARSTAPYEQYF. The chain uses TRBV23-1 and TRBJ2-7; the D gene is possibly TRBD1 (5 bases). Being an ORF, TRBV23-1 has a function that is uncertain. Trimming took 11 bases from V and 2 from J, leaving 13 bases between them. This CDR3 region has 12 residues.